This T cell receptor beta chain was found in a study of tumor-infiltrating lymphocytes in primary liver carcinoma. Study results and limitations: The study found only about 8-24% of top clones in all five tumor regions.

In regard to this clonotype: Its antigen is currently unknown.

The CDR3 covers 15 residues. The trim removed 10 bases at V and 7 bases at J, leaving 17 bases unmatched. CDR1 and CDR2 (germline): ENHRY, SYGVKD. A constant-region primer primed TCR beta cDNA synthesis from about 0.55 ug of total RNA. Three nested multiplex PCR rounds, a slightly modified ARM-PCR method, built the TCR beta libraries. For 10 cycles apiece, the opening two PCR rounds ran with TRBV1-TRBV30 forward primers and a C-beta reverse primer. Using its own MiXCR run on the multiplex PCR reads, TCRdb lists one record per CDR3 protein. The sample carries tens of thousands of distinct CDR3 sequences, over 60% recorded once. Unsorted bulk tissue, about 18-32 mg of it, served as the source for co-extraction of RNA and DNA. Five separate regions were sampled from each tumor.

The chain recombines TRBV10-3 with TRBJ2-5; 8 bases agree with TRBD1. The sample was liver tumor tissue from sampling region 1. As to subset: tumor region T1, superior pole. This receptor was identified in a middle-aged man with primary liver carcinoma and hepatitis B virus infection. The CDR3 loop is CANGELDRGDATQYF. The CDR3 nucleotides are TGTGCCAACGGTGAGCTCGACAGGGGTGATGCGACCCAGTACTTC.